This TCR beta chain was sequenced in a study of blood T cell repertoires in COVID-19 (TCRdb year 2020). With respect to the entire study: Samples from collaborators originated in the United States, Italy and Spain and spanned both the acute and convalescent phases of COVID-19. The prospective study material was composed of cDNA or gDNA derived from T cells, B-cell-depleted T cells, or PBMCs. Subjects who had been exposed to COVID-19, were actively infected with it, or had recovered from it provided the deeply sampled blood TCRbeta repertoires that made up the dataset. The repertoires were made available in a free public database intended to serve as a resource for research on the immune response to SARS-CoV-2. Samples came from the ongoing ImmuneRACE study (first 160 participants) plus 1,254 subjects from 6 global collaborators. Nearly every sample came with metadata listing a de-identified subject ID, COVID-19 status, age in years and sex. Where available, HLA class I and class II types were taken from metadata supplied by the sample provider and were not determined by assay-based typing.

V is clipped by 6 bases and J by 4 bases, and the sequence between their germline boundaries is 13 bases long. The CDR3 starts with the cysteine, ends with the phenylalanine, and has 13 residues. Only the CDR3 portion is preserved as DNA: 39 bases, with reading frame beginning at the first base. Looking up the germline V gene yields CDR1 SGHVS and CDR2 FNYEAQ. The immunoSEQ Assay, a bias-controlled multiplex PCR, was used to amplify TCRbeta CDR3 regions from genomic DNA. The authors processed their data as follows. Within the assay, amplification of reference gene primers was used to estimate how many nucleated cells each sample contained. To quantify the absolute abundance of each unique TCRbeta CDR3 rearrangement, sequence reads were collapsed and filtered. For each sample, productive Simpson clonality was calculated as the square root of Simpson's diversity index across productive rearrangements. TCRdb re-hosts the immuneACCESS table, in-frame sequences only. Its copies lack some clones; in the studies checked, an unresolved V gene accounts for under half of them, and the cause for the rest is not known. D and trimming were read from the DNA, whereas the V and J calls and clone size are those reported in that table. A total of a few hundred thousand clones appear in this sample, 86% of them only once. The ten largest clonotypes hold over 7.5% of the sample.

Concerning this clone itself: What this receptor recognizes is not known. Base quality data are lacking; no much larger clone is found one base away.

General study outcomes and caveats: Clinical and demographic metadata were provided uncurated, with the amount varying by source and participant.

Another Seattle source contributed samples from volunteer blood donors who had recovered from COVID-19. Whole blood was collected in K2EDTA tubes by collaborating institutions according to the institutions' own protocols. For TCRbeta analysis, collaborators shipped samples as frozen whole blood, isolated PBMCs, or DNA extracted from either of those sample types. The source material was peripheral blood. The receptor was derived from a man aged 40-49 years who had recovered from COVID-19. Recombination joined TRBV7-6 with TRBJ2-7; a weak D assignment points to TRBD1 (6 bases agree). CDR3 reads: CASRSTGTYEQYF. The DNA reads as follows: TGTGCCAGCAGGTCTACAGGGACGTACGAGCAGTACTTC.